A selection of T cell receptor beta chains follows, all from one sample in a study of T cells after yellow fever vaccination. Each CDR3 protein is one row after TCRdb ran MiXCR on the 5' RACE reads. The sample shows under 200,000 distinct CDR3 sequences, approximately 10% of them seen only once. The sample was CD8+ T cells sorted from PBMCs, taken 15 days after the yellow fever booster vaccination. Receptors originate from a man between 18 and 35 years old who received the YFV17D yellow fever vaccine. The CDR3 runs from the conserved cysteine through the conserved F or W. D genes are given only for firm matches. Rows may omit the clone size; those that give it use once, few, many or a size class.

>TRBD1|.|TRBV9|TRBJ1-3
CASSPGQEPGNTIYF
TGTGCCAGCAGCCCGGGACAGGAACCTGGAAACACCATATATTTT
>.|few|TRBV25-1|TRBJ2-1
CASSNRNEQFF
TGTGCCAGCAGCAATAGGAATGAGCAGTTCTTC
>.|few|TRBV10-3|TRBJ1-1
CAIQENTEAFF
TGTGCCATACAGGAGAACACTGAAGCTTTCTTT
>.|.|TRBV6-5|TRBJ2-7
CASSTTETYELYF
TGTGCCAGCAGTACGACGGAGACCTACGAGCTGTACTTC
>.|.|TRBV10-3|TRBJ1-4
CASSGNNEKLFF
TGTGCCAGCAGTGGGAATAATGAAAAACTGTTTTTT
>.|.|TRBV12-3/TRBV12-4|TRBJ1-5
CASSAGRNSNQPQHF
TGTGCCAGCAGTGCTGGACGGAATAGCAATCAGCCCCAGCATTTT
>.|few|TRBV4-1|TRBJ1-1
CASSQDPGGGTEAFF
TGCGCCAGCAGCCAAGATCCGGGAGGGGGCACTGAAGCTTTCTTT
>TRBD1|few|TRBV28|TRBJ1-1
CASSLRGRVLNTEAFF
TGTGCCAGCAGTCTCAGGGGGCGAGTTTTGAACACTGAAGCTTTCTTT
>.|few|TRBV6-2/TRBV6-3|TRBJ1-1
CASSYSVDEAFF
TGTGCCAGCAGTTACAGCGTTGATGAAGCTTTCTTT
>TRBD2|.|TRBV27|TRBJ2-5
CASSLSIIGFQTSGAEETQYF
TGTGCCAGCAGTTTATCCATAATTGGATTCCAAACTAGCGGGGCCGAAGAGACCCAGTACTTC
>TRBD2|.|TRBV6-6|TRBJ2-1
CASSYSTSGGHNEQFF
TGTGCCAGCAGTTACTCGACTAGCGGGGGCCACAATGAGCAGTTCTTC
>TRBD2|few|TRBV4-3|TRBJ2-1
CASSQDSTSGGNEQFF
TGCGCCAGCAGCCAAGATTCTACTAGCGGGGGCAATGAGCAGTTCTTC
>TRBD1|many|TRBV5-1|TRBJ2-3
CASGGDRDSTDTQYF
TGCGCCAGCGGGGGGGACAGGGACAGCACAGATACGCAGTATTTT
>TRBD1|few|TRBV6-5|TRBJ2-7
CASSYRDSREQYF
TGTGCCAGCAGTTATCGGGACAGCCGCGAGCAGTACTTC
>.|.|TRBV9|TRBJ1-1
CASSPDDRIDTEAFF
TGTGCCAGCAGCCCCGACGACAGGATCGACACTGAAGCTTTCTTT
>.|.|TRBV7-3|TRBJ1-2
CASSFGPPYGYTF
TGTGCCAGCAGCTTCGGACCTCCTTATGGCTACACCTTC
>TRBD2|once|TRBV4-3|TRBJ2-1
CASSQDYSGGRYEQFF
TGCGCCAGCAGCCAAGATTACAGCGGGGGTAGGTATGAGCAGTTCTTC
>TRBD1|.|TRBV19|TRBJ2-1
CASSIAGQSYNEQFF
TGTGCCAGTAGTATAGCGGGACAGAGCTACAATGAGCAGTTCTTC
>.|few|TRBV6-5|TRBJ2-5
CASSYSASWPYQETQYF
TGTGCCAGCAGTTACTCTGCTAGTTGGCCCTACCAAGAGACCCAGTACTTC
>TRBD2|.|TRBV4-3|TRBJ2-5
CASSQDPAGGDETQYF
TGCGCCAGCAGCCAAGATCCAGCGGGGGGGGACGAGACCCAGTACTTC
>.|few|TRBV12-3/TRBV12-4|TRBJ1-3
CASGGADGNTIYF
TGTGCCAGCGGGGGGGCAGACGGAAACACCATATATTTT
>.|few|TRBV2|TRBJ1-2
CASSETWDTYYGYTF
TGTGCCAGCAGTGAAACCTGGGACACCTACTATGGCTACACCTTC
>TRBD1|few|TRBV29-1|TRBJ2-6
CSVTGVDQYTGANVLTF
TGCAGCGTGACAGGGGTCGACCAATATACTGGGGCCAACGTCCTGACTTTC
>TRBD1|few|TRBV4-1|TRBJ1-2
CASSQVGQSYGYTF
TGCGCCAGCAGCCAAGTGGGACAGAGCTATGGCTACACCTTC
>TRBD2|few|TRBV13|TRBJ2-3
CASSGEGTSGRTDTQYF
TGTGCCAGCAGCGGAGAAGGGACTAGCGGACGCACAGATACGCAGTATTTT
>.|few|TRBV15|TRBJ1-5
CATSSDRDYQPQHF
TGTGCCACCAGCTCCGACAGAGATTATCAGCCCCAGCATTTT
>TRBD2|.|TRBV7-6|TRBJ2-1
CASSSGLARNEQFF
TGTGCCAGCAGCTCGGGACTAGCGCGGAATGAGCAGTTCTTC
>.|few|TRBV12-3/TRBV12-4|TRBJ1-1
CASSSGGRLAEAFF
TGTGCCAGCAGTTCCGGGGGAAGGCTGGCTGAAGCTTTCTTT
>.|.|TRBV6-6|TRBJ1-5
CASSPWSSNQPQHF
TGTGCCAGCAGTCCCTGGAGTTCCAATCAGCCCCAGCATTTT
>TRBD1|few|TRBV7-9|TRBJ2-5
CASSRTGAQETQYF
TGTGCCAGCAGCCGTACAGGGGCACAAGAGACCCAGTACTTC
>TRBD2|few|TRBV5-1|TRBJ2-3
CASSWDYREGTDTQYF
TGCGCCAGCAGTTGGGACTACCGGGAGGGCACAGATACGCAGTATTTT
>TRBD1|.|TRBV10-3|TRBJ1-2
CAISEPSDRDGYTF
TGTGCCATCAGTGAGCCCTCCGACAGGGACGGCTACACCTTC
>.|few|TRBV19|TRBJ1-5
CASSSAGYGNQPQHF
TGTGCCAGTAGTAGCGCAGGGTATGGCAATCAGCCCCAGCATTTT
>.|few|TRBV13|TRBJ2-7
CASSTDGSSYEQYF
TGTGCCAGCAGCACGGACGGTAGCTCCTACGAGCAGTACTTC
>TRBD2|few|TRBV5-1|TRBJ2-7
CASSWRTSGDEQYF
TGCGCCAGCAGCTGGAGGACTAGCGGGGACGAGCAGTACTTC
>TRBD1|.|TRBV7-2|TRBJ1-2
CASSQPIQRGRRVNYGYTF
TGTGCCAGCAGCCAACCCATTCAGAGGGGGCGCCGTGTGAACTATGGCTACACCTTC
>TRBD1|.|TRBV4-3|TRBJ2-5
CASSQGTGGLETQYF
TGCGCCAGCAGCCAAGGGACAGGGGGCTTAGAGACCCAGTACTTC
>.|.|TRBV10-3|TRBJ2-1
CAISENGYNEQFF
TGTGCCATCAGTGAGAACGGTTACAATGAGCAGTTCTTC
>TRBD2|few|TRBV7-9|TRBJ2-7
CASSPAPTSGDPYEQYF
TGTGCCAGCAGCCCTGCTCCTACTAGCGGGGACCCCTACGAGCAGTACTTC